This TCR beta chain was documented in a study of a mutant IDH1 vaccine in newly diagnosed glioma. Trimming took 8 bases from V and 2 from J, leaving 12 bases between them. Germline V lookup: CDR1 KGHSH, CDR2 LQKENI. CDR3 length: 13 residues. Only in-frame clones appear in the TCRdb table, and some are missing; sequencing was by immunoSEQ multiplex PCR. The data hold 43,000 or so clones, with approximately 92% observed a single time. Time point given: week 35, safety follow-up. Doses comprised 300 ug of mutant IDH1 20-mer peptide each, plus topical imiquimod. This clone was detected only a few times. Its antigen is currently unknown.

The starting material was PBMCs, obtained from a glioma patient whose treatment included an IDH1 peptide vaccine. The receptor was isolated from a man aged 45 to 65 with glioma. This chain links TRBV18 with TRBJ1-1; possibly TRBD1 for D (6 bases). CDR3 residues: CASTDRRNTEAFF. CDR3 bases: TGTGCCAGCACTGACAGGAGAAACACTGAAGCTTTCTTT.